The 7 T cell receptor beta chains below were found in one sample sequenced in a study of metastatic and nonmetastatic thyroid tumors (dated by TCRdb to 2018 to 2020). The library was made by PCR. The sequencer was an Illumina HiSeq 4000. The public reads were reprocessed in TCRdb via fastp at Q25 and MiXCR, keeping in-frame beta chains. Here the sample has 10,000 to 15,000 clones; roughly a quarter occur a single time. 15% to 20% of the sample goes to the ten largest clones. Before undergoing thyroid surgery, none of the patients had been given any kind of treatment. Source material: tumor tissue. Source of these receptors: a female donor with papillary thyroid cancer or a benign thyroid nodule (not recorded which). Some clones in this sample may be carry-over from other donors' samples.

This clone has just a few counts. This chain links TRBV6-6 with TRBJ2-7, with a weak D call TRBD2 (5 bases). Germline CDR1 MNHNY, CDR2 SVGAGI (reference sequence). This CDR3 region has 15 residues. V lost 0 bases, J lost 1 base, and 10 bases lay in between. The CDR3: CASSYSGGNSYEQYF. CDR3 nucleotides: TGTGCCAGCAGTTACTCCGGAGGAAATTCCTACGAGCAGTACTTC.

In DNA, the CDR3 is TGTGCCAGTTCAACCGGGACACCCTCCCACGAGCAGTACGTC. It translates to CASSTGTPSHEQYV. The V gene is TRBV19, the J gene TRBJ2-7, with a tentative D call TRBD1 (6 bases). The CDR3 is 14 amino acids. Germline CDR1 and CDR2: LNHDA and SQIVND (reference sequence).

This clone is medium-sized. This chain joins TRBV5-1 and TRBJ2-1, with D perhaps assigned TRBD1 or TRBD2 (6 bases each). The CDR3 spans 16 residues. V was pared by 0 bases and J by 0 bases, with 10 bases between. Looked up from germline, CDR1 is SGHRS and CDR2 is YFSETQ. The CDR3: CASSLEGGSSYNEQFF. The CDR3 DNA follows: TGCGCCAGCAGCTTGGAAGGGGGGAGCTCCTACAATGAGCAGTTCTTC.

The rearrangement uses TRBV30 and TRBJ2-1; D call uncertain. The germline V gene encodes CDR1 GTSNPN and CDR2 SVGIG (reference sequence). CDR3 length: 14 residues. Trimming left V 0 bases short and J 6 bases short, with 12 bases between. For the CDR3, the DNA is TGTGCCTGGAGTGTAAGATTAGAGGTCAATGAGCAGTTCTTC. It specifies CAWSVRLEVNEQFF.

In its sample, this clone was seen a few times. V usage is TRBV18 and J usage is TRBJ1-2; D gene unclear. Germline V lookup: CDR1 KGHSH, CDR2 LQKENI. V was trimmed by 0 bases and J by 5 bases, leaving 7 bases between them. This CDR3 contains 13 residues. The CDR3 DNA reads as TGTGCCAGCTCACCACCGACGGAGTATGGCTACACCTTC. Amino acids: CASSPPTEYGYTF.

This chain links TRBV9 with TRBJ1-6; possibly TRBD1 for D (6 bases). The V end was cut by 3 bases, the J end by 7 bases, with 20 bases between. The CDR3 spans 17 residues. Per germline, CDR1 SGDLS and CDR2 YYNGEE. This CDR3 reads CASSARMAGGANSPLHF. In DNA, the CDR3 is TGTGCCAGCAGCGCGCGGATGGCCGGGGGGGCAAATTCACCCCTCCACTTT.

This clone rates as medium-sized. This rearrangement joins TRBV18 to TRBJ1-2; TRBD1 aligns across 7 bases. CDR1 KGHSH and CDR2 LQKENI come from the germline V gene. With V trimmed by 3 bases and J by 7 bases, 5 bases remained unmatched. The CDR3 has 13 amino acids. The DNA for the CDR3 is TGTGCCAGCTCACCCGAGACAGGGTTTGGCTACACCTTC. Protein: CASSPETGFGYTF.